The 2 T cell receptor beta chains below were found in one sample sequenced in a study of shared clonotypes between healthy human individuals. Sequencing was performed with immunoSEQ multiplex PCR; in TCRdb, only in-frame clones are kept and a portion is missing. This sample carries under 650,000 clones, roughly 95% of them seen once, and the ten largest clones take roughly 0.06%. Sequencing was performed on naive CD4+ T cells sorted from blood. Subset specified: CD45RA+ positively selected. Source of these receptors: a woman aged 30 to 39 in good health.

The chain carries TRBV5-1 and TRBJ1-4; D gene unclear. There are 15 residues in the CDR3. In germline, CDR1 is SGHRS, CDR2 YFSETQ. V shed 0 bases and J shed 4 bases, with 10 bases lying between them. This CDR3 is CASSLDGVINEKLFF. The CDR3 DNA follows: TGCGCCAGCAGCTTGGATGGGGTAATTAATGAAAAACTGTTTTTT.

The chain is built from TRBV5-4 and TRBJ2-7; no clear D gene. This CDR3 region has 13 residues. Per the germline V gene, CDR1 is SGHNT and CDR2 is YYREEE (reference sequence). V lost 3 bases to trimming and J lost 3 bases, with 10 bases between them. CDR3 sequence: CASSYDGRYEQYF. For the CDR3, the DNA is TGTGCCAGCAGCTACGACGGACGCTACGAGCAGTACTTC.